These 22 T cell receptor beta chains originate from one sample sequenced in a study of cytomegalovirus exposure and HLA in healthy donors. The PCR ran on 60 Vbeta and 13 Jbeta primers. Sequenced by immunoSEQ multiplex PCR; TCRdb stores in-frame clones only, minus some. The repertoire holds approximately 140,000 clones, with roughly 73% as singletons. Sequenced input: PBMCs. The receptors shown here come from a female donor in good health and CMV-seronegative.

V and J are TRBV6-5 and TRBJ2-7, with D possibly TRBD2 on 5 matching bases. V shed 0 bases and J shed 2 bases, with 11 bases lying between them. The CDR3 is made up of 15 amino acids. Germline loops: CDR1 MNHEY, CDR2 SVGAGI. In DNA form, the CDR3 reads TGTGCCAGCAGTTACTCGTCGGGATGGCCCTACGAGCAGTACTTC. Residues: CASSYSSGWPYEQYF.

This clone was found once. The gene calls are TRBV10-3 and TRBJ2-5, with TRBD1 identical over 10 bases. The CDR3 length is 14 residues. J gave up 5 bases and V 6 bases, and 6 bases lay outside the gene matches. Germline assignment: CDR1 ENHRY and CDR2 SYGVKD. The DNA for the CDR3 is TGTGCCATCAGACGACAGGGGGCCGGGGAGACCCAGTACTTC. Protein sequence: CAIRRQGAGETQYF.

CDR3 nucleotide sequence: TGTGCTAGTGGTTTGGTACTAGCGGGAGGGCCGCTGGTGGAGACCCAGTACTTC. As protein: CASGLVLAGGPLVETQYF. This chain links TRBV12-5 with TRBJ2-5; TRBD2 aligns across 13 bases. Trimming took 0 bases from V and 5 from J; bases not matched to a gene: 9. Germline V gene data show CDR1 as LGHNT and CDR2 as FRNRAP. The CDR3 is made up of 18 amino acids.

This chain links TRBV6-1 with TRBJ2-7; TRBD1 aligns across 9 bases. Germline CDR1 reads MNHNS; CDR2 reads SASEGT. The CDR3 totals 14 residues. The V and J ends lost 8 bases and 5 bases, in that order; junction bases with no gene match: 10. This CDR3 is CASVAGTGFDEQYF. The CDR3 DNA reads TGTGCCAGCGTCGCCGGGACAGGGTTCGACGAGCAGTACTTC.

The chain combines TRBV29-1 with TRBJ1-1, with TRBD1 matching over 11 bases. The CDR3 sequence is 12 residues long. The J segment lost 8 bases and the V segment lost 6 bases, leaving 5 bases of the junction unmatched. Germline values: CDR1 SQVTM, CDR2 ANQGSEA. CDR3 sequence: CSVRTGGREAFF. The CDR3 DNA sequence: TGCAGCGTGCGGACAGGGGGCCGCGAAGCTTTCTTT. Together with reference TRBV29-1 and TRBJ1-1, the CDR3 gives the full variable domain: SAVISQKPSRDICQRGTSLTIQCQVDSQVTMMFWYRQQPGQSLTLIATANQGSEATYESGFVIDKFPISRPNLTFSTLTVSNMSPEDSSIYLCSVRTGGREAFFGQGTRLTVV.

This chain links TRBV10-3 with TRBJ2-5, with D perhaps TRBD2 (7 bases). The V and J ends lost 8 bases and 5 bases respectively, with 12 bases between them. The V gene's germline CDR1 is ENHRY and CDR2 SYGVKD. This CDR3 has 12 residues. DNA of the CDR3: TGTGCCATCCGGGGGGCCGGGGAGACCCAGTACTTC. Amino acids: CAIRGAGETQYF.

This rearrangement joins TRBV14 to TRBJ2-7; TRBD1 matches 8 bases. Trimming cost V 1 base and J 6 bases; bases outside gene matches: 8. Germline CDR1 SGHDN, CDR2 FVKESK. This CDR3 comprises 15 residues. The DNA of the CDR3 is TGTGCCAGCAGCCAAGTAGGGGCCAGGGGGCGCGAGCAGTACTTC. Translation: CASSQVGARGREQYF.

V usage is TRBV27 and J usage is TRBJ1-1, with a weak D call TRBD1 (6 bases). Germline CDR1 is MNHEY and CDR2 is SMNVEV (reference sequence). The CDR3 runs to 17 residues. Deletions cut 0 bases from V and 0 bases from J, with 14 bases between. In nucleotides, the CDR3 is TGTGCCAGCAGTTTATCAGGGGGACGAAAGGTGAACACTGAAGCTTTCTTT. This gives the protein CASSLSGGRKVNTEAFF.

In DNA, the CDR3 is TGCGCCAGCAGCGTTCCCGGGACTAGCGGGGGAATAGGGCAGTTCTTC. It encodes CASSVPGTSGGIGQFF. V and J are TRBV5-1 and TRBJ2-1; 14 bases are shared with TRBD2. With 4 bases clipped from V and 12 bases from J, the junction kept 12 bases outside the gene matches. Per the germline V gene, CDR1 is SGHRS and CDR2 is YFSETQ. This CDR3 has 16 amino acids.

The chain has TRBV9 and TRBJ2-5; D might be TRBD1 (9 bases). The end of the DNA aligns better with TRBJ2-7, so the J call may be wrong. The CDR3 extends over 16 amino acids. Per the germline V gene, CDR1 is SGDLS and CDR2 is YYNGEE. The CDR3 spells CASSHSTSGQGIEQYF. CDR3 DNA: TGTGCCAGCAGCCACTCAACTAGCGGACAGGGGATCGAGCAGTACTTC.

The chain recombines TRBV27 with TRBJ2-7, with 10 bases matching TRBD1. Germline CDR1 MNHEY, CDR2 SMNVEV (reference sequence). The junction had 6 bases not matched to a gene; V was cut back by 5 bases and J by 2 bases. CDR3 length: 15 amino acids. The CDR3 DNA reads as TGTGCCAGCAGTCTGACAGGGGGCTCGCCCTACGAGCAGTACTTC. This sequence encodes CASSLTGGSPYEQYF.

The chain is built from TRBV12-5 and TRBJ2-1, with D unclear. Germline V gene lookup returns CDR1 LGHNT and CDR2 FRNRAP. The ends were cut back, 6 bases at V and 6 bases at J, with 18 bases in the middle. This CDR3 region has 15 residues. The CDR3 DNA is TGTGCTAGTGGCCGGAATGACATCTGGGTCAATGAGCAGTTCTTC. Translating gives CASGRNDIWVNEQFF.

The CDR3 DNA follows: TGTGCCAGCAGCCTGGGTAGGAATCTTGGAGACTACGAGCAGTACTTC. It is translated as CASSLGRNLGDYEQYF. The V gene is TRBV28, the J gene TRBJ2-7; D ambiguous. The CDR3 has 16 residues. Trimming shortened V by 6 bases and J by 3 bases, and 21 bases separated the two germline ends. Germline-derived CDR1 and CDR2 are MDHEN and SYDVKM.

V usage is TRBV19 and J usage is TRBJ2-6, with 7 bases matching TRBD2. Per the germline V gene, CDR1 is LNHDA and CDR2 is SQIVND (reference sequence). The CDR3 spans 16 residues. With V trimmed by 4 bases and J by 0 bases, 3 bases remained unmatched. The CDR3: CASSRSGTSGANVLTF. The CDR3 bases are TGTGCCAGTAGTAGGAGCGGGACCTCTGGGGCCAACGTCCTGACTTTC.

This chain connects TRBV28 to TRBJ1-1; 8 nucleotides line up with TRBD1. In germline, CDR1 is MDHEN, CDR2 SYDVKM. CDR3 length equals 12 residues. Unmatched junction bases numbered 2, after V lost 4 bases and J lost 7 bases. CDR3 amino acids: CASSSGTGEAFF. The CDR3 DNA reads TGTGCCAGCAGTTCCGGGACAGGTGAAGCTTTCTTT.

The chain carries TRBV6-1 and TRBJ2-2; a weak D match, TRBD1 (6 bases). The CDR3 spans 14 residues. Deletions cut 7 bases from V and 6 bases from J, with 15 bases between. The germline gives CDR1 MNHNS, CDR2 SASEGT. The CDR3 DNA is TGTGCCAGCAACACAGGGCCAAGTCCCGGGGAGCTGTTTTTT. It is translated as CASNTGPSPGELFF.

This clone was counted a few times. The chain couples TRBV7-9 to TRBJ1-2; TRBD1 might be the D (6 bases). Germline V gene lookup returns CDR1 SEHNR and CDR2 FQNEAQ (reference sequence). V shed 7 bases and J shed 6 bases, with 15 bases lying between them. The CDR3 has 13 residues. In DNA, the CDR3 is TGTGCCAGCACGGAGGGGGGGCTGAATGGCTACACCTTC. Encoded protein: CASTEGGLNGYTF.

CDR3 sequence reads: CASSVDGGVDTQYF. The CDR3 DNA follows: TGTGCCAGCAGCGTAGACGGGGGGGTAGATACGCAGTATTTT. This chain connects TRBV9 to TRBJ2-3; 8 bases map to TRBD2. CDR1 and CDR2 (germline): SGDLS, YYNGEE. The CDR3 runs 14 residues. The V gene end was trimmed by 0 bases and the J gene end by 5 bases; junction bases not matched to a gene: 2.

The chain is built from TRBV6-1 and TRBJ1-5; the D gene is possibly TRBD1 (5 bases). The V and J ends lost 3 bases and 2 bases respectively, with 11 bases between them. From germline, CDR1 is MNHNS and CDR2 SASEGT. The CDR3 sequence is 15 residues long. The DNA for the CDR3 is TGTGCCAGCAGTGAGCTAGGGGTCGGCAATCAGCCCCAGCATTTT. Its protein product is CASSELGVGNQPQHF.

This chain connects TRBV6-1 to TRBJ1-2; no clear D. V lost 10 bases and J 4 bases, leaving 19 bases between the germline ends. Germline V gene data show CDR1 as MNHNS and CDR2 as SASEGT. The CDR3 runs 14 residues. The CDR3 nucleotides are TGTGCCACCACGACCGGGTATGGCGGCTATGGCTACACCTTC. Protein sequence: CATTTGYGGYGYTF.

V gene TRBV27 combines with J gene TRBJ2-7, with a tentative D call TRBD2 (5 bases). Trimming shortened V by 4 bases and J by 4 bases, and 5 bases separated the two germline ends. The CDR3 loop spans 11 amino acids. The germline CDR1 and CDR2 sequences are MNHEY and SMNVEV (reference sequence). CDR3 sequence reads: CASSSGYEQYF. The CDR3 DNA reads as TGTGCCAGCAGTTCGGGGTACGAGCAGTACTTC.

The chain combines TRBV19 with TRBJ2-1; TRBD2 agrees at 11 bases. Germline-derived CDR1 and CDR2 are LNHDA and SQIVND (reference sequence). The CDR3 runs 18 residues. The junction had 12 bases not matched to a gene; V was cut back by 3 bases and J by 5 bases. CDR3 amino acids: CASSMGSELAGAHNEQFF. In DNA form, the CDR3 reads TGTGCCAGTAGTATGGGGTCGGAACTAGCGGGGGCCCACAATGAGCAGTTCTTC.